This T cell receptor beta chain was retrieved from a study of technical replicates of blood from a few donors. This CDR3 is built from 15 residues. V dropped 2 bases and J dropped 3; count of bases not matched to a gene: 5. From germline, CDR1 is MGHRA and CDR2 YSYEKL. Profiling relied on immunoSEQ multiplex PCR, and the TCRdb table lists in-frame clones only, not all of them. The sample lists 70,000 or so clones; roughly 91% were seen once. The gene calls are TRBV4-1 and TRBJ2-7; 9 bases are a match to TRBD1. The TCR originated in a human donor in good health. Some clones in this sample may be carry-over from other donors' samples. Sample: T cells isolated from PBMCs. The CDR3 loop reads CASSQPGQGLYEQYF. The CDR3 coding sequence is TGCGCCAGCAGCCAACCGGGACAGGGACTCTACGAGCAGTACTTC.